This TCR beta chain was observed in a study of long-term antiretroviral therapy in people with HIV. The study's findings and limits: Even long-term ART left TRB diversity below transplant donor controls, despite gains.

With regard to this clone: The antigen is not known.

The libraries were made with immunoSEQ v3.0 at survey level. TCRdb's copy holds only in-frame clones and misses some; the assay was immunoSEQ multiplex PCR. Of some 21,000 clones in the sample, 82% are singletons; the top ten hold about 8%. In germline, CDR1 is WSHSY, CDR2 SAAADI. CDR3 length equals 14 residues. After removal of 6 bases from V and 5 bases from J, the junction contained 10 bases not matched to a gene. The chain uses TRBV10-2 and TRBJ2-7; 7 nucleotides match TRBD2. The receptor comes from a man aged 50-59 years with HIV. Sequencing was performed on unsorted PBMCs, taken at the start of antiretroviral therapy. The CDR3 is CASRLPGLLNEQYF. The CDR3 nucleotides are TGCGCCAGCAGACTGCCGGGACTACTCAACGAGCAGTACTTC.